This T cell receptor beta chain was retrieved from a study of T cells after yellow fever vaccination. Overall study: Fractions of low cell number were prepared using SMART-Seq v4 Ultra Low Input. Overall study results and limits: A limited proportion of clonotypes was detected within both the CD4 and CD8 compartments.

This clonotype was counted between two and nine times. What it binds is unknown. The V gene end was trimmed by 4 bases and the J gene end by 4 bases; junction bases not matched to a gene: 10. In germline, CDR1 is SGHAT, CDR2 FQNNGV. The CDR3 consists of 19 residues. UMIs were added to TCR cDNA along with a universal primer site when it was made by 5'RACE template switching. TCRdb processed the 5' RACE reads anew with MiXCR; each CDR3 protein has one entry. The sample includes about 240,000 distinct CDR3 sequences, less than 9% of them seen just once. This chain connects TRBV11-2 to TRBJ2-4; 16 bases align to TRBD2. The clonotype comes from a young man who received the YFV17D yellow fever vaccine. The starting material was CD4+ T cells sorted from PBMCs, obtained 15 days after the yellow fever booster vaccination. CDR3 residues: CASSSRGLAGGTWKNIQYF. CDR3 DNA sequence: TGTGCCAGCAGCTCGCGGGGACTAGCGGGAGGGACGTGGAAAAACATTCAGTACTTC.